This paragraph reports one T cell receptor beta chain. The antigen is undetermined. This CDR3 comprises 14 residues. The germline CDR1 and CDR2 sequences are MNHNY and SVGAGI (reference sequence). For sorted subsets, about 200 ng DNA per replicate equaled approximately 30,000 T cell genomes. Sequencing was performed with immunoSEQ multiplex PCR; in TCRdb, only in-frame clones are kept and a portion is missing. Of a few million clones listed, more than 80% are singletons. The source of the sample is a study of shared clonotypes between healthy human individuals. Study context: There were three CD4 naive, three CD4 memory, two CD8 naive and one CD8 memory plates per donor.

Study-level results: Incompleteness in sorted-subset sequencing, despite large depth, was shown by rarefaction. Naive subsets generally exceeded memory subsets in estimated richness.

Sequencing was done on a sample of naive CD4+ T cells from PBMCs. Subset of the sample: CD45RA+ positively selected. The chain couples TRBV6-6 to TRBJ2-5; D perhaps matches TRBD2 (5 bases). The end of the DNA is better explained by TRBJ2-7, so the J call may be wrong. The origin of this receptor is a man between 18 and 29 years old in good health. Some clones in this sample may be carry-over from other donors' samples. This chain's CDR3 is CASSGVLSNYEQYF. Here the CDR3 DNA reads TGTGCCAGCTCCGGGGTACTATCAAACTACGAGCAGTACTTC.